This is a list of T cell receptor beta chains from one sample in a study of blood T cell repertoires in COVID-19. Using immunoSEQ multiplex PCR, the repertoire was profiled, and TCRdb retains in-frame clones only, with some absent. The table shows fewer than 95,000 clones, with approximately 90% occurring only once. Material for sequencing was peripheral blood. The receptors were gathered from a man in his fifties with active or convalescent COVID-19. Each CDR3 is given with its conserved first and last residue. The order of the fields is V gene, clone size, CDR3 length, D gene, J gene, CDR3 DNA, CDR3 protein. A D gene is named only where the DNA matches it firmly. The size field is filled for only some rows; it gives once, few, many or a size class.

>TRBV4-1|once|18|NA|TRBJ2-6
TGCGCCAGCAGCCAAGCACTAGTTGGGATCTCTGGGGCCAACGTCCTGACTTTC
CASSQALVGISGANVLTF
>TRBV11-3|NA|17|NA|TRBJ2-1
TGTGCCAGCAGCCAGGGGGGAAAGACCCGCTCCTACAATGAGCAGTTCTTC
CASSQGGKTRSYNEQFF
>TRBV5-4|many|14|NA|TRBJ1-2
TGTGCCAGCAGCTTAAGGCAGGGTGACTATGGCTACACCTTC
CASSLRQGDYGYTF
>TRBV5-1|once|16|TRBD2|TRBJ2-1
TGCGCCAGCAGCTTGGAAGTAGCGGGAGAAGTAAATGAGCAGTTCTTC
CASSLEVAGEVNEQFF
>TRBV6-5|NA|14|NA|TRBJ2-7
TGTGCCAGCAGTTACACACAGGGACCCTACGAGCAGTACTTC
CASSYTQGPYEQYF
>TRBV2|few|12|NA|TRBJ2-7
TGTGCCAGCACTATGGACAGATACGAGCAGTACTTC
CASTMDRYEQYF
>TRBV29-1|NA|13|NA|TRBJ2-5
TGCAGCGTCTACCGGGACAAAGAAGAGACCCAGTACTTC
CSVYRDKEETQYF
>TRBV29-1|NA|13|NA|TRBJ1-4
TGCAGCGTCAGTAGTGGGCTACGTGAAAAACTGTTTTTT
CSVSSGLREKLFF
>TRBV6-6|NA|15|NA|TRBJ1-6
TGTGCCAGCAGCACGCTGAGCTCCTATAATTCACCCCTCCACTTT
CASSTLSSYNSPLHF
>TRBV19|NA|15|TRBD2|TRBJ2-1
TGTGCCAGTAGTATAGGAGCGGGGATTCACAATGAGCAGTTCTTC
CASSIGAGIHNEQFF
>TRBV6-5|NA|15|TRBD1|TRBJ1-1
TGTGCCAGCAGCCCAGGACAGGGGCGGTACACTGAAGCTTTCTTT
CASSPGQGRYTEAFF
>TRBV28|once|12|NA|TRBJ2-7
TGTGCCAGCACCGGGGGGCCCTACGAGCAGTACTTC
CASTGGPYEQYF
>TRBV7-6|NA|16|NA|TRBJ1-3
TGTGCCAGCAGTGCGGCTTGGCCCGCCTCTGGAAACACCATATATTTT
CASSAAWPASGNTIYF
>TRBV27|NA|14|NA|TRBJ1-1
TGTGCCAGCAACTTGGGGGGGCGGGGCACTGAAGCTTTCTTT
CASNLGGRGTEAFF
>TRBV10-3|NA|17|TRBD2|TRBJ2-5
TGTGCCATCAGTGAGCCCGGGGATGGCGGGAGTCAAGAGACCCAGTACTTC
CAISEPGDGGSQETQYF
>TRBV18|NA|15|NA|TRBJ2-1
TGTGCCAGCTCACCATCTAGCGCAGGCCACAATGAGCAGTTCTTC
CASSPSSAGHNEQFF
>TRBV27|NA|13|NA|TRBJ2-3
TGTGCCAGCAGTTTCTTCTACACAGATACGCAGTATTTT
CASSFFYTDTQYF
>TRBV19|NA|14|NA|TRBJ2-3
TGTGCCAGTAGTATCTCTCTAGTTACAGATACGCAGTATTTT
CASSISLVTDTQYF
>TRBV7-2|few|14|NA|TRBJ1-6
TGTGCCAGCAGCTTATCCGGTTTCGGTTCACCCCTCCACTTT
CASSLSGFGSPLHF
>TRBV5-1|NA|12|NA|TRBJ1-1
TGCGCCAGCAGTGTCCGGGGCACTGAAGCTTTCTTT
CASSVRGTEAFF
>TRBV7-2|NA|14|TRBD2|TRBJ2-7
TGTGCCAGCAGCCCTCGGACTAGCGGGAGCGAGCAGTACTTC
CASSPRTSGSEQYF
>TRBV9|NA|16|TRBD2|TRBJ2-1
TGTGCCAGCAGCGTAGCTAGCGGGAGTTTATCCAATGAGCAGTTCTTC
CASSVASGSLSNEQFF
>TRBV6-1|NA|15|NA|TRBJ2-3
TGTGCCAGCAGTGAAGGACAGCTAAGCACAGATACGCAGTATTTT
CASSEGQLSTDTQYF
>TRBV14|NA|14|NA|TRBJ1-1
TGTGCCAGCAGCCAGCGTCACGGGGACACTGAAGCTTTCTTT
CASSQRHGDTEAFF
>TRBV10-1|NA|15|TRBD2|TRBJ2-3
TGCGCCAGCAGTGAGGCTAGCGGGAGAACGGATACGCAGTATTTT
CASSEASGRTDTQYF
>TRBV29-1|NA|13|TRBD1|TRBJ1-2
TGCAGCGCTATGACAGGGATAAACTATGGCTACACCTTC
CSAMTGINYGYTF
>TRBV3-1/TRBV3-2|NA|13|TRBD2|TRBJ2-1
TGTGCCAGCAGCCAAGTTCTAGCGGGACTTCAGTTCTTC
CASSQVLAGLQFF
>TRBV5-1|NA|14|NA|TRBJ1-3
TGCGCCAGCAGCCCACAGGACAGCGGAAACACCATATATTTT
CASSPQDSGNTIYF
>TRBV10-1|NA|16|TRBD2|TRBJ2-7
TGCGCCAGCAGTGGAGGACTAGCGGGGGACTCCTACGAGCAGTACTTC
CASSGGLAGDSYEQYF
>TRBV19|NA|11|NA|TRBJ2-1
TGTGCCAGTAGTACACTCAATGAGCAGTTCTTC
CASSTLNEQFF
>TRBV10-1|NA|14|NA|TRBJ2-5
TGCGCCAGCAGTGAGGGGCAGATCCAAGAGACCCAGTACTTC
CASSEGQIQETQYF
>TRBV28|NA|14|TRBD1|TRBJ1-4
TGTGCCAGCAGTTTCGACAGGGGGGTTGAAAAACTGTTTTTT
CASSFDRGVEKLFF
>TRBV29-1|NA|11|NA|TRBJ1-2
TGCAGCGTTGAAGAAGCCTATGGCTACACCTTC
CSVEEAYGYTF
>TRBV30|NA|17|TRBD1|TRBJ1-3
TGTGCCTGGAGAAGACGGACAGGGGCGATGTCTGGAAACACCATATATTTT
CAWRRRTGAMSGNTIYF
>TRBV27|NA|14|TRBD1|TRBJ1-1
TGTGCCAGCAGTACCACAGGGGGCCGGACTGAAGCTTTCTTT
CASSTTGGRTEAFF
>TRBV4-2|NA|15|NA|TRBJ1-3
TGTGCCAGCAGCCAGGGGAGGGGTGGGGGAAACACCATATATTTT
CASSQGRGGGNTIYF
>TRBV2|NA|15|TRBD1|TRBJ1-2
TGTGCCAGCAGTGCGGACAGGGGGGCTAACTATGGCTACACCTTC
CASSADRGANYGYTF
>TRBV20-1|NA|16|NA|TRBJ1-1
TGCAGTGCTAGTCCGAACACCCCAGGTCAGAACACTGAAGCTTTCTTT
CSASPNTPGQNTEAFF
>TRBV6-1|NA|15|NA|TRBJ2-5
TGTGCCAGCAGTGAGGTCCGGGACAAAGAAGAGACCCAGTACTTC
CASSEVRDKEETQYF
>TRBV12-3/TRBV12-4|NA|13|NA|TRBJ1-5
TGTGCCAGCATTAAGGGGTCCAATCAGCCCCAGCATTTT
CASIKGSNQPQHF
>TRBV3-1/TRBV3-2|NA|12|NA|TRBJ2-5
TGTGCCAGCAGCCAAGCCAGGGAAACCCAGTACTTC
CASSQARETQYF
>TRBV11-2|NA|16|TRBD1|TRBJ2-2
TGTGCCAGCAGCTTAGATCAGGGGGCATATACCGGGGAGCTGTTTTTT
CASSLDQGAYTGELFF
>TRBV18|NA|13|NA|TRBJ1-2
TGTGCCAGCTCACCCCAGGGCCCTATCGGCTACACCTTC
CASSPQGPIGYTF
>TRBV6-5|NA|15|NA|TRBJ2-7
TGTGCCAGCAGTTACTCGCGAGGGGGTTCCTACGAGCAGTACTTC
CASSYSRGGSYEQYF
>TRBV6-1|many|17|TRBD2|TRBJ2-7
TGTGCCAGCAGTGAACCCAGACTAGCGGGAGGAGAGTACGAGCAGTACTTC
CASSEPRLAGGEYEQYF
>TRBV6-5|NA|14|TRBD1|TRBJ2-7
TGTGCCAGCAGTAGGGACAGTTATTCCTACGAGCAGTACTTC
CASSRDSYSYEQYF
>TRBV9|NA|19|NA|TRBJ1-1
TGTGCCAGCAGCGTAGGTGACATCGGAGGGTTGGTGTCGAACACTGAAGCTTTCTTT
CASSVGDIGGLVSNTEAFF
>TRBV21-1|NA|18|NA|TRBJ2-7
TGTGCCAGCAGCACACGAAATGGACTAGCGGGAAACCAGTACGAGCAGTACTTC
CASSTRNGLAGNQYEQYF
>TRBV29-1|NA|13|TRBD2|TRBJ2-7
TGCAGCGTTGGAGTAGCGGGGGTCTACGAGCAGTACTTC
CSVGVAGVYEQYF
>TRBV24-1|NA|15|TRBD2|TRBJ2-2
TGTGCCACCAGTACCGGGAGGGGGTGGACCGGGGAGCTGTTTTTT
CATSTGRGWTGELFF
>TRBV29-1|few|12|TRBD1|TRBJ1-1
TGCAGCGTAGGTCAGGGGACAGGGGACGCTTTCTTT
CSVGQGTGDAFF
>TRBV27|NA|14|TRBD1|TRBJ2-3
TGTGCCAGCAGTTTGGACAGGGCTCCAGATACGCAGTATTTT
CASSLDRAPDTQYF